The rows below give T cell receptor beta chains drawn from one sample of a study of cytomegalovirus exposure and HLA in healthy donors. Assay used: immunoSEQ multiplex PCR; TCRdb lists only in-frame clones, some missing. Of some 130,000 clones detected, about 72% appear once; the ten largest clones hold 1.5%. Material for sequencing was PBMCs. These receptor sequences come from a female donor in good health and CMV-seronegative. The conserved cysteine and the conserved F or W are not part of the CDR3 here. A clone size is listed for some rows: how often the clone was seen (once, few, many), or a class if it is expanded.

size: few
V: TRBV28
J: TRBJ2-7
CDR3: ASSLARGTYAEQY

size: -
V: TRBV9
J: TRBJ2-7
CDR3: ASSVLAESYEQY

size: -
V: TRBV20-1
J: TRBJ1-2
CDR3: SASTSYGYT

size: -
V: TRBV10-2
J: TRBJ2-4
CDR3: ASSRTSGVLAKNIQY

size: -
V: TRBV29-1
J: TRBJ1-1
CDR3: SVEDQRGSEAF

size: -
V: TRBV4-2
J: TRBJ1-1
CDR3: ASSQANRDGTEAF

size: -
V: TRBV5-1
J: -
CDR3: ASSSGQGAYEQY

size: -
V: TRBV5-1
J: TRBJ2-1
CDR3: ASSLGADNEQF

size: -
V: TRBV7-3
J: TRBJ2-3
CDR3: ASSWGLQDTQY

size: -
V: TRBV7-2
J: -
CDR3: ASSLQTGGTYEQY

size: once
V: TRBV7-2
J: TRBJ2-5
CDR3: ASSLERAETQY

size: few
V: TRBV11-2
J: TRBJ2-7
CDR3: ASSFDRLREQY

size: -
V: TRBV19
J: TRBJ1-5
CDR3: ATETTGQPRGQPQH

size: once
V: TRBV19
J: TRBJ2-1
CDR3: ASSWASSYNEQF

size: -
V: TRBV2
J: TRBJ1-5
CDR3: ASRGDRGTQPQH

size: -
V: TRBV4-1
J: TRBJ2-1
CDR3: ASSQESSGGYNEQF

size: -
V: TRBV6-1
J: TRBJ2-7
CDR3: ASTQTGGSSYEQY